The sequence of this T cell receptor beta chain was determined in a study of cytomegalovirus exposure and HLA in healthy donors listed by TCRdb under 2017. Some background on the complete study: In an earlier analysis of about 560 of the donors, 250 to 350 Gb of sequence data and 95 million to 130 million unique TCR beta sequences from 150 million to 200 million T cells were reported. About 280 gigabases of sequencing data and 70 million to 95 million unique TCR sequences made up an early release that covered nearly 650 HLA-typed donors. Of the 300 to 500 genotyped donors, over 80% were placed in the genetic ancestry cluster associated with self-reported Caucasian donors. The aim of the study was to test whether cataloging public T cell receptors could identify signatures of past pathogen exposure. The study profiled the T cell repertoires of 500 to 800 subjects by immunosequencing and related them to cytomegalovirus serostatus. Along with the roughly 670-subject first cohort, a separate validation cohort of some 130 different subjects was used. To predict cytomegalovirus infection status, the study brought together high-throughput TCR immunosequencing, statistical association of individual TCRs with disease status, and machine learning. A later analysis re-analyzed previously published TCR beta repertoires from about 730 donors and added high-resolution HLA genotyping to study TCR occurrence patterns. Rather than using new phenotypic data, the later analysis identified candidate immune exposures from TCR beta sequences and from how often those sequences occurred across donors. In an earlier analysis of 587 of the donors, high-throughput TCR beta sequencing was used to judge whether each TCR beta V gene segment behaved as functional or pseudogenic. Donor age, sex, ethnicity and CMV serostatus were collected together with the repertoire data. A later genetic analysis used genome-wide SNP genotypes for about 60% of the roughly 700 donors, treating that subset as a discovery cohort. All discovery cohort repertoires had been generated on a single sequencing platform. HLA typing included class I and class II loci at four-digit resolution. Typing coverage varied by locus: about 620-630 donors for A, B, C, DRB1 and DQB1; roughly 500 for DQA1; nearly 610 for DPA1; around 450 for DPB1. Four or five DR-DQ haplotypes were handled as single units for association and clustering because linkage in the cohort was strong. On average, roughly 240,000 unique TCR beta nucleotide sequences were sequenced per donor among 300 to 500 genotyped donors of the cohort, with roughly 18% of those sequences being non-productive. The investigation overall reported the following: A later analysis reported that several top co-occurrence clusters appeared linked to parvovirus B19, influenza, CMV and Epstein-Barr virus. Because HLA typing was missing for some donors at each locus, association tests included only the typed subset. In vitro tests confirmed that three of the cytomegalovirus-associated TCR beta chains recognize cytomegalovirus antigens. Presence/absence analyses assumed roughly uniform sequencing depth across donors, an assumption that may not hold. When HLA alleles, especially DR and DQ, strongly co-occurred, TCR associations were difficult to assign to individual alleles. A further reported finding was that TCR beta sequences accurately predicted the HLA-A and HLA-B alleles for most subjects in the first cohort. Linkage disequilibrium might explain the correlated functional status among segregating V segments, but an unknown experimental factor could not be ruled out. According to a later genetic analysis, donors in an Asian-associated ancestry cluster had fewer N-insertions in productive TCRs than the roughly 660-donor mean. This cohort had only TCR beta chains sequenced, and the lack of alpha or paired-chain data limited which features could be detected. According to the authors, the approach could potentially be generalized to other disease states and immunological phenotypes. In a later analysis, TCR association rates were found to vary across HLA loci, with the most associated TCRs seen for DRB1 alleles and the fewest for HLA-C alleles. A later analysis found that most CMV-associated TCR beta chains appeared HLA-restricted, with HLA associations seemingly driven largely by CMV exposure. Some IMGT-functional V segments, including TRBV6-2 and TRBV6-3, could not be told apart with the 87-base-pair reads, so those segments were excluded. In a later analysis, HLA-associated TCR beta chains showed more clonal expansion and lower generation probabilities than non-associated chains that were equally common. Most TCR sequences were seen in very few donors, while some public TCRs were found in many individuals. Immune exposure information for the cohort was limited to CMV serostatus. A total of fewer than 200 TCR beta chains were listed by the study as associated with cytomegalovirus. At a false discovery rate of 0.05, a later analysis linked under 20,000 TCR beta sequences to specific HLA alleles. Broadly in line with IMGT annotations, most TCR beta V segments showed up in productive rearrangements about 87% or about 30% of the time in an earlier analysis of several hundred of the donors. A group of highly shared sequence variants was considered likely to be a technical artifact of the sequencing pipeline. Cytomegalovirus status was reported to be diagnosed by the classifier with high specificity and sensitivity in both the original and validation cohorts. Because counts were too low, roughly 18 rarely observed V segments, including chromosome 9 orphons, were left out of the earlier analysis of 500 to 650 of the donors. A later genetic analysis associated a missense DCLRE1C variant with V-gene and J-gene trimming of TCR beta chains, and an independent cohort replicated the association.

The cohort comprised 710 or so healthy bone marrow donors. All cohort members were sampled while nominally healthy, although unrecorded immune exposures were likely present. The donor tested CMV seronegative, placing the donor among the 350 or so seronegative members of the cohort. Each donor provided a peripheral blood sample, and peripheral blood mononuclear cells were used for TCR beta sequencing. The Qiagen DNeasy Blood Extraction Kit was used to extract genomic DNA from the blood cell samples. Library preparation employed the immunoSEQ multiplex PCR assay. For the multiplex PCR, a mixture combining 60 forward primers for TCR Vbeta segments and 13 reverse primers for TCR Jbeta segments was used. The CDR3 region of rearranged TCR beta genes was amplified from genomic DNA with a multiplex PCR assay. The Illumina HiSeq System was used to sequence the amplified TCR beta libraries as 87-base-pair reads. Turning to the authors' computational methods: Across the 700 or so repertoires, a later analysis counted around 80 million unique TCR beta chains, 9 million to 14 million of which were shared by at least two donors. A nearest-neighbor algorithm error-corrected the raw reads and collapsed the reads into unique sequences, merging closely related sequences to remove PCR and sequencing errors. Alignment of CDR3 sequences to IMGT reference sequences was used to assign V, D and J gene segments. For a sequence to be retained, at least a six-nucleotide match to both a V gene segment and a J gene segment was required. A rearrangement counted as productive if the CDR3 had no stop codons and remained in frame with V and J, and every other rearrangement counted as non-productive. CDR3 was defined according to IMGT convention as the region running from the second conserved V-encoded cysteine to the conserved J-encoded phenylalanine. Sequences without an unambiguous match to a single V gene segment were excluded from the earlier analysis of several hundred of the donors. In an earlier analysis of some 590 of the donors, a V segment was called functional when productive rearrangements were above 56.7%, and segregating when the standard deviation between donors exceeded 5%. A statistical classification framework was built to diagnose cytomegalovirus status from the catalog of TCR beta chain sequences. In a later analysis, TCR nucleotide sequences were compared against IMGT/GENE-DB human TR gene sequences so that V and J genes could be assigned. In a later analysis, CDR3 sequences and most-parsimonious VDJ recombination scenarios were assigned using the TCRdist pipeline. In a later analysis, every TCR beta chain was defined by the combination of its CDR3 amino acid sequence and its V-gene family, and reads without a unique V-gene family were dropped. A later analysis removed 592 highly shared, low-generation-probability nucleotide sequences to deal with suspected cross-contamination and a sequencing artifact. In a later analysis, a clonal expansion index was calculated for each public chain from normalized within-repertoire ranks of inferred template counts. In a later analysis, generation probabilities were computed using a VDJ recombination model fitted to out-of-frame rearrangements, and the results were checked against IGoR. Hypergeometric tests were used in a later analysis to score TCR-TCR, TCR-HLA and TCR-CMV co-occurrence, with a repertoire-size bias correction applied to the TCR pairs. In a later analysis, false discovery rates were estimated by permuting HLA or CMV assignments 20 times. In a later analysis, co-occurring TCRs were grouped using DBSCAN, with TCRdist sequence similarity added in when clustering inside HLA-allele-positive subsets. Co-occurrence clustering excluded repertoires with fewer than 30,000 or more than 120,000 public chains, plus five with anomalous nucleotide sharing. TCRdb provides this immuneACCESS table in a form limited to in-frame rearrangements. Some clones are lacking; in checked studies, under half of them reflect an unresolved V gene, and why the rest are absent is not known. The DNA was the basis for D and trimming; V, J and clone size are from that table. The sample contains around 250,000 clones, about 93% of them found a single time. About 1.7% of the sample goes to the ten largest clones.

The CDR3, from cysteine to phenylalanine, totals 14 residues. The only DNA kept is the CDR3, 42 bases in frame from the first base. For CDR1 and CDR2, the germline V gene (reference sequence) lists SGHNT and YYREEE. V is shortened by 4 bases, J by 1 base, and the region joining them spans 9 bases. This clone was seen just once. The antigen it recognizes is unknown. Per-base qualities were not stored, and no clone one base away is much larger. This receptor chain uses TRBV5-4 and TRBJ2-4, and the D gene may be TRBD1, 6 bases matching. Input material: PBMCs. This sequence originates from a girl aged 2 to 10 in good health and CMV-seronegative. CDR3 sequence: CASSVQGAKNIQYF. The nucleotides are TGTGCCAGCAGCGTACAGGGTGCCAAAAACATTCAGTACTTC.